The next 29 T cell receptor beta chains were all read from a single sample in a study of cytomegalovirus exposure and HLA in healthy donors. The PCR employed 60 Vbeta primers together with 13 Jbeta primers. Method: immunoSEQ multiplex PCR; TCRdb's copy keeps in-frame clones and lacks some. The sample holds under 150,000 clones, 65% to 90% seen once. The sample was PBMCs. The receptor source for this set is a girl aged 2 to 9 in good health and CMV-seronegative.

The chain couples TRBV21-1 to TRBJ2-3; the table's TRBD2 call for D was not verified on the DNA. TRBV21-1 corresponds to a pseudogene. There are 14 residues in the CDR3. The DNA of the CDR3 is TGTGCCAGCAGCAGGGGGGGACACACAGATACGCAGTATTTT. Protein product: CASSRGGHTDTQYF.

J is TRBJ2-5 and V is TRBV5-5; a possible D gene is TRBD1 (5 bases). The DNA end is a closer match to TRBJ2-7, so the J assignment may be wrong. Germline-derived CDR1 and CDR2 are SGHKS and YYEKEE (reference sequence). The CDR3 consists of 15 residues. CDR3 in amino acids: CASSLLFRRADEQYF. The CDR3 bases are TGTGCCAGCAGCTTGCTCTTCCGCAGGGCAGACGAGCAGTACTTC.

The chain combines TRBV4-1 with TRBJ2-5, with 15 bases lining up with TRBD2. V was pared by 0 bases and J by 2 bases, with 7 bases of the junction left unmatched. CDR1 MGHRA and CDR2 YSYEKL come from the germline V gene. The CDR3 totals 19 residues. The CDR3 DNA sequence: TGCGCCAGCAGCCAAGAACGGGGACTAGCGGGGGGCCCGCAAGAGACCCAGTACTTC. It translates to CASSQERGLAGGPQETQYF.

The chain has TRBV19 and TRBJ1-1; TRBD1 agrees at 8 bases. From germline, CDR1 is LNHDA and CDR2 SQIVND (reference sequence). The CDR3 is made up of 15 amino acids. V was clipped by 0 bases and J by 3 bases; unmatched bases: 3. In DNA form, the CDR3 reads TGTGCCAGTAGTATAGAGGCAGGGGGCTACACTGAAGCTTTCTTT. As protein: CASSIEAGGYTEAFF.

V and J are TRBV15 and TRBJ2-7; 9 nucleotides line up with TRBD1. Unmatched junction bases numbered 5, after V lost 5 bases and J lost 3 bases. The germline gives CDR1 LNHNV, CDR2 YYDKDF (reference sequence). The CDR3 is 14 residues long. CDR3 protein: CATSEGQGVYEQYF. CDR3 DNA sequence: TGTGCCACCAGCGAGGGACAGGGTGTCTACGAGCAGTACTTC.

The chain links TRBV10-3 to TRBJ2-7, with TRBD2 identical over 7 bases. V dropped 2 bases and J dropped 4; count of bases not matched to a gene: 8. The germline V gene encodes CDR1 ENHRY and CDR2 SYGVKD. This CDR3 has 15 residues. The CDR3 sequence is CAISEAGGVSYEQYF. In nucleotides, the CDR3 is TGTGCCATCAGTGAGGCTGGGGGGGTATCTTACGAGCAGTACTTC.

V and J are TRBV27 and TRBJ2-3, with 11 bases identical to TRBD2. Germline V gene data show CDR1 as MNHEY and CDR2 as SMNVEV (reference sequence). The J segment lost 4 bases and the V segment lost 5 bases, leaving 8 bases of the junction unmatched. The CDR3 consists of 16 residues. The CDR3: CASSPLAGGTADTQYF. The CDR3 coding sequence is TGTGCCAGCAGTCCCCTAGCGGGGGGCACCGCAGATACGCAGTATTTT.

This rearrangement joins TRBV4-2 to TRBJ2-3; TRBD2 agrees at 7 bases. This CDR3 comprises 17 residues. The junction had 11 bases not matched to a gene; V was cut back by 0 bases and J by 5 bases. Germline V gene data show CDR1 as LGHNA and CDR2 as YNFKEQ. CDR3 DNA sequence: TGTGCCAGCAGCCAAGATCGGGCGGGAGCAATCGGAGATACGCAGTATTTT. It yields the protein CASSQDRAGAIGDTQYF.

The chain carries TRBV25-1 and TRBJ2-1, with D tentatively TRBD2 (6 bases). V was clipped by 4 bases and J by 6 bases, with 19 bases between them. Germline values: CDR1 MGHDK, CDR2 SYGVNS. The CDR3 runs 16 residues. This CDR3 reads CASSAAGQGFSNEQFF. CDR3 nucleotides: TGTGCCAGCAGTGCCGCGGGGCAGGGTTTTTCCAATGAGCAGTTCTTC.

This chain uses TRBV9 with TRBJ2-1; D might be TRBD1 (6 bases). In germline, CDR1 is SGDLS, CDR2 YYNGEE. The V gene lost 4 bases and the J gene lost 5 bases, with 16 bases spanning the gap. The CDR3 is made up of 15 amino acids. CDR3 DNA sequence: TGTGCCAGCAGCTTCACCATAGGGACACACAATGAGCAGTTCTTC. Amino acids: CASSFTIGTHNEQFF.

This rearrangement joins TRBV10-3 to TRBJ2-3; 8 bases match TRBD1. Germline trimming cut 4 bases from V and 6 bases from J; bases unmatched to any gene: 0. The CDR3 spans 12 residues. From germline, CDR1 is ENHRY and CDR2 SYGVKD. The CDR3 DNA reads TGTGCCATCAGTGGACAGGGGGATACGCAGTATTTT. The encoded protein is CAISGQGDTQYF.

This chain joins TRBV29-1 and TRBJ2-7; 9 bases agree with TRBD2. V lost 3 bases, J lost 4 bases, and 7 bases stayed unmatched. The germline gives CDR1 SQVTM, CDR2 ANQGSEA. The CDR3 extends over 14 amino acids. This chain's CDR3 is CSVEFPSGKYEQYF. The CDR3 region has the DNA TGCAGCGTTGAGTTCCCTAGCGGGAAGTACGAGCAGTACTTC.

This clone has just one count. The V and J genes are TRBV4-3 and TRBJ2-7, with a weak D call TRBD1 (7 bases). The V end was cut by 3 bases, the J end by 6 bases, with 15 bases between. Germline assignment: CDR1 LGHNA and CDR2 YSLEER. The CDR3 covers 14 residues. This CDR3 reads CASSQDYRDSEQYF. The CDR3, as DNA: TGCGCCAGCAGCCAGGACTACCGGGACAGCGAGCAGTACTTC.

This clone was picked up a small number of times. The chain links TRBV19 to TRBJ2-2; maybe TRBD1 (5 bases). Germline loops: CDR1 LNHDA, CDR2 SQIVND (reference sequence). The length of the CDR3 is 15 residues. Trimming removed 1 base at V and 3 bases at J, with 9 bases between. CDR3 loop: CASSIAGADTGELFF. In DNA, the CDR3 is TGTGCCAGTAGTATAGCTGGGGCGGACACCGGGGAGCTGTTTTTT. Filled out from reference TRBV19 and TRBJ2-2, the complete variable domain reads DGGITQSPKYLFRKEGQNVTLSCEQNLNHDAMYWYRQDPGQGLRLIYYSQIVNDFQKGDIAEGYSVSREKKESFPLTVTSAQKNPTAFYLCASSIAGADTGELFFGEGSRLTVL.

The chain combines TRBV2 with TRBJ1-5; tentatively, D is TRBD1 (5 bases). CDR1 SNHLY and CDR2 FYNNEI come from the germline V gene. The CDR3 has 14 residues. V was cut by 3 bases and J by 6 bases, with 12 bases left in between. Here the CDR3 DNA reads TGTGCCAGCAGTGATCAGGGAGGGAGTCAGCCCCAGCATTTT. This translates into CASSDQGGSQPQHF.

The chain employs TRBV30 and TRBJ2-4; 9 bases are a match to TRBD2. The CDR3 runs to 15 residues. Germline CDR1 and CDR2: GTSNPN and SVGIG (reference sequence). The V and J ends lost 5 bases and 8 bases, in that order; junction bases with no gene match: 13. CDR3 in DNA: TGTGCCTGGGGGCGGGGGGGGCTCAATAAGGACATTCAGTACTTC. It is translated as CAWGRGGLNKDIQYF. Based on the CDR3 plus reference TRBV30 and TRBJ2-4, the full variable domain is SQTIHQWPATLVQPVGSPLSLECTVEGTSNPNLYWYRQAAGRGLQLLFYSVGIGQISSEVPQNLSASRPQDRQFILSSKKLLLSDSGFYLCAWGRGGLNKDIQYFGAGTRLSVL.

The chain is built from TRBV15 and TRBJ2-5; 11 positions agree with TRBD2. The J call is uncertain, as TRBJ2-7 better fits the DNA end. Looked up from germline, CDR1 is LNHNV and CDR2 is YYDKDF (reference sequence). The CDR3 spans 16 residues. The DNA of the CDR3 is TGTGCCACCAGCAGAGAGGGACTAGCGGATTCCTACGAGCAGTACTTC. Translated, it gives CATSREGLADSYEQYF.

CDR3 DNA: TGTGCCATCAGGACCAGGCAGGAATCTGGCTACACCTTC. Residues: CAIRTRQESGYTF. The rearrangement links TRBV10-3 to TRBJ1-2; no reliable D call. Germline-derived CDR1 and CDR2 are ENHRY and SYGVKD. This CDR3 region has 13 residues. Between the trimmed V and J ends, which lost 6 bases and 7 bases, there was a span of 15 bases.

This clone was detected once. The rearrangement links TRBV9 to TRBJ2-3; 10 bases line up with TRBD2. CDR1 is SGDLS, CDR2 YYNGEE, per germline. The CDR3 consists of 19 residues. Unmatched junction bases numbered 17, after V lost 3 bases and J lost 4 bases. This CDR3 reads CASSDSGGAVPSSPDTQYF. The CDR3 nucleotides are TGTGCCAGCAGCGACAGCGGGGGGGCGGTTCCATCCTCCCCAGATACGCAGTATTTT.

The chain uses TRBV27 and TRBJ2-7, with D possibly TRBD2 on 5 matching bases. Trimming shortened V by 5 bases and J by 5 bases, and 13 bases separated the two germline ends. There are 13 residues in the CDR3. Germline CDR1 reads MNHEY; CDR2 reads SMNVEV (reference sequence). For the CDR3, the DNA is TGTGCCAGCAGTGCCATGGAGGCGCACGAGCAGTACTTC. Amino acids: CASSAMEAHEQYF.

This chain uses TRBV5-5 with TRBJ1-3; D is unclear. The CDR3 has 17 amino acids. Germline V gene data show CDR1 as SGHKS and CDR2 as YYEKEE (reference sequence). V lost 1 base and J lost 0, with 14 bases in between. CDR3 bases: TGTGCCAGCAGCTTGAGATGGGCTGCCGACTCTGGAAACACCATATATTTT. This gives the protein CASSLRWAADSGNTIYF.

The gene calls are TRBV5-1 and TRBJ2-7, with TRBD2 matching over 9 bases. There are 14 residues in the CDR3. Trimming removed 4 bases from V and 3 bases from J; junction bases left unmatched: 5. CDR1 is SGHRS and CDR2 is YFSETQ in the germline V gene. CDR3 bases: TGCGCCAGCAGCGGGGCTAGCGGGAACTACGAGCAGTACTTC. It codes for CASSGASGNYEQYF. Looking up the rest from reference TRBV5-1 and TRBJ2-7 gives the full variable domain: KAGVTQTPRYLIKTRGQQVTLSCSPISGHRSVSWYQQTPGQGLQFLFEYFSETQRNKGNFPGRFSGRQFSNSRSEMNVSTLELGDSALYLCASSGASGNYEQYFGPGTRLTVT.

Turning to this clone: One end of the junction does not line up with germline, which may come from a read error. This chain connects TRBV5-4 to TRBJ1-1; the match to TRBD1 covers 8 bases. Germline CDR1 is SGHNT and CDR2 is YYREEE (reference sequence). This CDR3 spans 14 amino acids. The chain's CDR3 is CASSSTGTGGPVVF. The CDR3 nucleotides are TGTGCCAGCAGCTCCACCGGGACAGGCGGCCCAGTAGTCTTT.

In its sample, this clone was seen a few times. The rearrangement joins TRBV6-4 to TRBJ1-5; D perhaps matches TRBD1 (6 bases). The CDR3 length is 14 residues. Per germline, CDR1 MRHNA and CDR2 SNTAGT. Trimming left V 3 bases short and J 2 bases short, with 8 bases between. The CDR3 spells CASSEQGGNQPQHF. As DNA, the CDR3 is TGTGCCAGCAGTGAACAGGGCGGCAATCAGCCCCAGCATTTT.

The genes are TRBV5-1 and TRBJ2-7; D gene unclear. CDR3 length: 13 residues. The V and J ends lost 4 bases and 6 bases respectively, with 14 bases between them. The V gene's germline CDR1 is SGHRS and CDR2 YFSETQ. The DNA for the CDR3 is TGCGCCAGCAGCCCCCCCCTGACGGGCGAGCAGTACTTC. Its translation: CASSPPLTGEQYF.

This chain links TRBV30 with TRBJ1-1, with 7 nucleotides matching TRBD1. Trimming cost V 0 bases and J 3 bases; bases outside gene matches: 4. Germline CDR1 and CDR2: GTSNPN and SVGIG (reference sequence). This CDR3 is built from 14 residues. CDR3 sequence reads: CAWSVGQGDTEAFF. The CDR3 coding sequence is TGTGCCTGGAGTGTTGGGCAGGGGGACACTGAAGCTTTCTTT.

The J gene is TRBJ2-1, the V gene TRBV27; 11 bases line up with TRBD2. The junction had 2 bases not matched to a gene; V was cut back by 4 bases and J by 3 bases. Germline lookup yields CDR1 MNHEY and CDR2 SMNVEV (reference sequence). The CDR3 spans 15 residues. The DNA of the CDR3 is TGTGCCAGCAGTTCCGGGACTAGCGGCTACAATGAGCAGTTCTTC. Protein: CASSSGTSGYNEQFF.

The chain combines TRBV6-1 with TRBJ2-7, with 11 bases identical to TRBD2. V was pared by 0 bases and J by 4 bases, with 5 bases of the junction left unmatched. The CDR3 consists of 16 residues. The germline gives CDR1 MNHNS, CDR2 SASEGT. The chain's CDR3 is CASSEADSGRGYEQYF. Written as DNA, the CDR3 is TGTGCCAGCAGTGAAGCCGATAGCGGGAGGGGATACGAGCAGTACTTC.

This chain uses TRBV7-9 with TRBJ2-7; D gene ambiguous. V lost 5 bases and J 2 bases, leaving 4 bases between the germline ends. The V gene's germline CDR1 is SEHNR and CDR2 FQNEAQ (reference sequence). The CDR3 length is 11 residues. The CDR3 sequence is CASSPAYEQYF. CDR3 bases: TGTGCCAGCAGCCCTGCCTACGAGCAGTACTTC.